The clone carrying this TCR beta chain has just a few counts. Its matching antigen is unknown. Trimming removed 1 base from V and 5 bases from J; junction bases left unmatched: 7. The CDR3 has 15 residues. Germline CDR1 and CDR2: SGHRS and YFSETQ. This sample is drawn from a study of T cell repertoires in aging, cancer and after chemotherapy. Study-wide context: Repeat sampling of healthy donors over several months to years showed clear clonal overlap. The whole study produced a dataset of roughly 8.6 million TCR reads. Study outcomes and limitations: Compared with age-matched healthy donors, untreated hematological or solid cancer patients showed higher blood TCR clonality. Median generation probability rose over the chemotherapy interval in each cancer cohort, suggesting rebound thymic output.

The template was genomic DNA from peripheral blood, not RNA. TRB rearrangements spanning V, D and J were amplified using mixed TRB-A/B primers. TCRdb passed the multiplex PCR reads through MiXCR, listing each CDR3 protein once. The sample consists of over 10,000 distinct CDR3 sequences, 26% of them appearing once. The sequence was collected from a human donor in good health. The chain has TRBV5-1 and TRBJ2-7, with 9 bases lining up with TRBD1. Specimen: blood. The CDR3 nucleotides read TGCGCCAGCAGCTTGTGGGGGGACAGGGAGGACGAGCAGTACGTC. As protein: CASSLWGDREDEQYV.